This T cell receptor (beta chain) was observed in a study of blood T cells in healthy people across ages. The use of a sample-barcoded 5' primer and a J-beta primer mix characterized a second PCR of about 7 to 12 cycles. Each of the cDNA molecules was tagged by a template-switch adaptor with 12 random nucleotides. TCRdb fed the 5' RACE reads into MiXCR, producing one record per CDR3 protein. The sample consists of 600,000 to 800,000 distinct CDR3 sequences, under 25% of them appearing once. Trimming pared 1 base from V and 3 bases from J, leaving 13 bases between. This CDR3 spans 15 amino acids. The germline V gene has CDR1 SGHVS and CDR2 FQNEAQ. Isolation recovered at least 6.5 million PBMCs from every sample. Study-wide findings and caveats: Age advanced and TCR beta diversity per million T cells fell, roughly linearly.

This clonotype was counted only a few times. Its antigen is undetermined. Sequenced: blood. The chain combines TRBV7-8 with TRBJ2-7, with a possible D match to TRBD2 (7 bases). This TCR was recovered from a man between 65 and 85 years old in good health. The DNA of the CDR3 is TGTGCCAGCAGCTTAGATCGGGGGGCGGTCTACGAGCAGTACTTC. Residues: CASSLDRGAVYEQYF.